This note documents a single TCR beta chain sequence. This entry is derived from a study of CD4 T cells in relation to SARS-CoV-2 and coronaviruses. Generated by immunoSEQ multiplex PCR, the TCRdb table keeps only in-frame clones and is missing some. In the table there are around 62,000 clones, 94% of which are singletons. Unexposed donor CD4+ T cells date from about 2011-2018, before the COVID-19 pandemic. The sequenced material came from naive CD4+ T cells from PBMCs. Noted subset: naive CD4+ T cells isolated by negative enrichment. The origin of this receptor is a human donor in good health.

The CDR3 DNA follows: TGCGCCAGCAGCTTGTCGGGGAACACCGGGGAGCTGTTTTTT. Its translation is CASSLSGNTGELFF. The V and J genes are TRBV5-1 and TRBJ2-2; D uncertain. Trimming cost V 1 base and J 1 base, with 5 bases left between them. Germline V lookup: CDR1 SGHRS, CDR2 YFSETQ. This CDR3 has 14 residues.